What follows describes a single T cell receptor (beta chain). The data stem from a study of blood T cell repertoires in COVID-19. The assay was immunoSEQ multiplex PCR, and TCRdb's table has in-frame clones only and misses some. The sample records 250,000 to 300,000 clones, under 90% being singletons. Symptom resolution, clearance, or two negative PCRs marked the recovered donors of Cohort 3. This CDR3 is built from 14 residues. In germline, CDR1 is MNHEY, CDR2 SMNVEV (reference sequence). Trimming cost V 6 bases and J 3 bases; bases outside gene matches: 4. The origin of this receptor is a woman in her 40s who had recovered from COVID-19. The chain combines TRBV27 with TRBJ2-3, with 9 bases that match TRBD2. Sequences were obtained from PBMCs or T cells enriched from blood (not recorded which). CDR3 loop: CASRTTSGTDTQYF. CDR3 sequence (DNA): TGTGCCAGCAGAACGACTAGCGGAACAGATACGCAGTATTTT.